This TCR beta chain derives from a study of blood T cell repertoires in COVID-19. Across the study: Italy, Spain and the United States were the sources of the convalescent and acute COVID-19 samples. Sources were T cells, B-cell-depleted T cells, or PBMCs; the material itself was cDNA or gDNA.

The ends were cut back, 4 bases at V and 6 bases at J, with 10 bases in the middle. Looked up from germline, CDR1 is SQVTM and CDR2 is ANQGSEA. CDR3 length: 12 residues. In the original processing: Cell counts per sample came from amplifying reference gene primers. Clones were read by immunoSEQ multiplex PCR, and TCRdb kept only the in-frame ones, dropping some. V, J and clone size are those of that table, while D and trimming were read from the DNA. The table has about 150,000 clones, 87% seen once; the top ten hold about 6%. The specimen sequenced was peripheral blood. The clonotype originates from a man at least 80 years old with acute or convalescent COVID-19. This rearrangement joins TRBV29-1 to TRBJ1-5; the D is unclear. CDR3 in DNA: TGCAGCGTTGGGGCAGAGGGTCAGCCCCAGCATTTT. It codes for CSVGAEGQPQHF.